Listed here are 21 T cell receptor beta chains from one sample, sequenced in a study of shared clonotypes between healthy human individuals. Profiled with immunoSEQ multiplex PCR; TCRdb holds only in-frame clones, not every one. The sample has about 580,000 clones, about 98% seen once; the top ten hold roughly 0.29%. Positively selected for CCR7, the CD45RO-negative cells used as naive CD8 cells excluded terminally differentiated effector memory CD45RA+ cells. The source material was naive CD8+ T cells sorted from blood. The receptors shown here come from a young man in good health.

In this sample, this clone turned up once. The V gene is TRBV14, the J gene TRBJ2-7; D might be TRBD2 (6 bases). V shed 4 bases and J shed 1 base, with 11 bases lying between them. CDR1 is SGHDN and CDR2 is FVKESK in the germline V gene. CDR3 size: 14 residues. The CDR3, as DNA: TGTGCCAGCAGCCCCCGAGGAGGGTCCTACGAGCAGTACTTC. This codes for CASSPRGGSYEQYF.

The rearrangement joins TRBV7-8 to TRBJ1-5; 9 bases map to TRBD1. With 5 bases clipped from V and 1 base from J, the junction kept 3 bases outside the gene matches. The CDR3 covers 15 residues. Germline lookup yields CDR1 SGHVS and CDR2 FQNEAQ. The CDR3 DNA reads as TGTGCCAGCAGCAGGACAGGGGAAAGCAATCAGCCCCAGCATTTT. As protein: CASSRTGESNQPQHF.

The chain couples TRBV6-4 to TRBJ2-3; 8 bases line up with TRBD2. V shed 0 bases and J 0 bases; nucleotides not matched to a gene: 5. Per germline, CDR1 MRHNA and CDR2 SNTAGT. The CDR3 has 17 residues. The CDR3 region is CASSDSASGLSTDTQYF. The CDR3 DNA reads TGTGCCAGCAGTGACTCGGCTAGCGGGCTTAGCACAGATACGCAGTATTTT.

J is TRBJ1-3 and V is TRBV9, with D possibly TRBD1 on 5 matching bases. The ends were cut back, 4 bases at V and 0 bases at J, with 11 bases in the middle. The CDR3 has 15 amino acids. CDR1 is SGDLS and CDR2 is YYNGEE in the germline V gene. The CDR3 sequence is CASSLDISSGNTIYF. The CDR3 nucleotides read TGTGCCAGCAGCCTGGACATAAGCTCTGGAAACACCATATATTTT.

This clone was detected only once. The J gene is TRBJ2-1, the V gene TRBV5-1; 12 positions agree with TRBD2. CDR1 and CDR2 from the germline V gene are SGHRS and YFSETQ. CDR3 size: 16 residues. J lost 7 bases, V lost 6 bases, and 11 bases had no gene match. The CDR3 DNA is TGCGCCAGCACCCGTCTAGCGGGAGGGTTCGGGAATGAGCAGTTCTTC. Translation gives CASTRLAGGFGNEQFF.

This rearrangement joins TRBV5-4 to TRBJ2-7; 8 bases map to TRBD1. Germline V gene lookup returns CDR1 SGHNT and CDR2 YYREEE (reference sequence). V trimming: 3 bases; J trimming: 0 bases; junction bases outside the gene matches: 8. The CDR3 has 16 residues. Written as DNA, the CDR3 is TGTGCCAGCAGCTCGGTTGGGGACAGGAGCTCCTACGAGCAGTACTTC. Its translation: CASSSVGDRSSYEQYF.

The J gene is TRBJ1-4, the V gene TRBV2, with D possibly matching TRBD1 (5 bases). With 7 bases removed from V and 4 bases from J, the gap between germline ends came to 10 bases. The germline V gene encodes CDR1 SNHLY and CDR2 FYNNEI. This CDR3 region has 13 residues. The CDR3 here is CASMGGFNEKLFF. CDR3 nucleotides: TGTGCCAGCATGGGGGGTTTTAATGAAAAACTGTTTTTT.

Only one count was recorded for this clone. In nucleotides, the CDR3 is TGCGCCAGCAGCTTCCGGGACGGCCCCTACGAGCAGTACTTC. This gives the protein CASSFRDGPYEQYF. V is TRBV5-1 and J is TRBJ2-7; D possibly uses TRBD1 or TRBD2 (5 bases each). The germline V gene encodes CDR1 SGHRS and CDR2 YFSETQ. Trimming took 2 bases from V and 2 from J, leaving 11 bases between them. The CDR3 contains 14 residues.

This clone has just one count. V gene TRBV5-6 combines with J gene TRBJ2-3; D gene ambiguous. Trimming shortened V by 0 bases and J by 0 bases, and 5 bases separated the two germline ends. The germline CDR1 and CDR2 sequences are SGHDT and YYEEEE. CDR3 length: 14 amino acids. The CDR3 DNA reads TGTGCCAGCAGCTTGGGTTCTAGCACAGATACGCAGTATTTT. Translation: CASSLGSSTDTQYF.

The CDR3 region is CASSEPAAGQETQYF. CDR3 nucleotide sequence: TGTGCCAGCAGTGAACCGGCAGCGGGCCAAGAGACCCAGTACTTC. The chain recombines TRBV2 with TRBJ2-5, with D tentatively TRBD2 (6 bases). Trimming pared 2 bases from V and 1 base from J, leaving 11 bases between. The CDR3 covers 15 residues. Looked up from germline, CDR1 is SNHLY and CDR2 is FYNNEI.

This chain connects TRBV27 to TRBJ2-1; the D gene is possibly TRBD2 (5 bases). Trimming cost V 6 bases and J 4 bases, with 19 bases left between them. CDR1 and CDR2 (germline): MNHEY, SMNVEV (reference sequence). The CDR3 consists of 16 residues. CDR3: CASSADFQGLYNEQFF. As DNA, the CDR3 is TGTGCCAGCAGCGCGGACTTCCAAGGGCTATACAATGAGCAGTTCTTC.

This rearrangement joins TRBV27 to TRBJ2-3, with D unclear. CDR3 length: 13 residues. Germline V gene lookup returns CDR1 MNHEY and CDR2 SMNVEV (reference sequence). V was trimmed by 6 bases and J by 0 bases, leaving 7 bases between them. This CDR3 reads CASRRPSTDTQYF. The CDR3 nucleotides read TGTGCCAGCAGGCGCCCTAGCACAGATACGCAGTATTTT.

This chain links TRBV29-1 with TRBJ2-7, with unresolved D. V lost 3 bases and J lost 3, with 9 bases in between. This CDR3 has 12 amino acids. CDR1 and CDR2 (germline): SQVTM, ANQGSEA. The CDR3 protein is CSVEGSNYEQYF. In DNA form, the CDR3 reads TGCAGCGTTGAGGGATCCAACTACGAGCAGTACTTC.

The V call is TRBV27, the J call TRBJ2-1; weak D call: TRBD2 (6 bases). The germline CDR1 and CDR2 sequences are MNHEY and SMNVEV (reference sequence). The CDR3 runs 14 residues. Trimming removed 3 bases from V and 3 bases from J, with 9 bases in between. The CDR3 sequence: CASSFGSLYNEQFF. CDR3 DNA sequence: TGTGCCAGCAGTTTCGGGAGCCTCTACAATGAGCAGTTCTTC.

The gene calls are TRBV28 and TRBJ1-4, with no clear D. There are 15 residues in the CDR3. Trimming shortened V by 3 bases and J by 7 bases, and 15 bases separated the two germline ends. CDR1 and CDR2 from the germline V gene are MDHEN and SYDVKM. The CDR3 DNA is TGTGCCAGCAGTTTGGGGATAGGGAGTGGTGAAAAACTGTTTTTT. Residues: CASSLGIGSGEKLFF.

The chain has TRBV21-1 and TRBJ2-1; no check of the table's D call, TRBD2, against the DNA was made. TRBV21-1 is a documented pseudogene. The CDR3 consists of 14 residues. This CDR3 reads CASIAGDAYNEQFF. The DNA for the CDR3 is TGTGCCAGCATAGCGGGAGACGCCTACAATGAGCAGTTCTTC.

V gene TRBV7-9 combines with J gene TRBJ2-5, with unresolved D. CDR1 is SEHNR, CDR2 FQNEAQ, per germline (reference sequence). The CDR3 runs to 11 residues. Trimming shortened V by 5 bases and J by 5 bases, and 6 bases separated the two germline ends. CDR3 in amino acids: CASSTAETQYF. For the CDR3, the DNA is TGTGCCAGCAGCACCGCGGAGACCCAGTACTTC.

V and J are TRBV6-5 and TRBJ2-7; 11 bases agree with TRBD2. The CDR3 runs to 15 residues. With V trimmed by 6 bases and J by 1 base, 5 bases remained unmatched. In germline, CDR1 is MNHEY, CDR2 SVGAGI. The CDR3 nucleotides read TGTGCCAGCAGCCCGAGACTAGCGGGGTCCTACGAGCAGTACTTC. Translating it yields CASSPRLAGSYEQYF.

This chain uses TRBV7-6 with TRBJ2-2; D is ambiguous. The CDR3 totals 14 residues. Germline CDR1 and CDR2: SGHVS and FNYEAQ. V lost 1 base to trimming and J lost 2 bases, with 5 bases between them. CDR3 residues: CASSLDRNTGELFF. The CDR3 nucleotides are TGTGCCAGCAGCTTAGACCGTAACACCGGGGAGCTGTTTTTT.

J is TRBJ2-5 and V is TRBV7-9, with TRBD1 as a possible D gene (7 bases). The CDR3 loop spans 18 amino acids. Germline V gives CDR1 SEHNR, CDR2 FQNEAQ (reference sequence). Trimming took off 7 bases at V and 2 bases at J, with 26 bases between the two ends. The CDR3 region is CASTPRRDGQEVQETQYF. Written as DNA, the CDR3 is TGTGCCAGCACCCCCCGGCGGGATGGACAGGAGGTGCAAGAGACCCAGTACTTC.

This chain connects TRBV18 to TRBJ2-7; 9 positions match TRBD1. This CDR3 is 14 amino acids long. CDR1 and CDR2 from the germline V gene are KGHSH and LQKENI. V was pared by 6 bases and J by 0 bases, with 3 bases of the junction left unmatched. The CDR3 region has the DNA TGTGCCAGCTCTGCGACAGGGGGCTCCTACGAGCAGTACTTC. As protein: CASSATGGSYEQYF.